The 9 T cell receptor beta chains given below trace back to one sample, sequenced in a study of molecular identifiers for immune sequencing clone quantification. Each CDR3 protein is one row after TCRdb ran MiXCR on the PCR reads. Here the sample spans some 320,000 distinct CDR3 sequences, roughly a quarter being singletons. The source material was naive CD8+ T cells from blood, with Jurkat cell RNA spiked in. Indicated subset: FACS-sorted CD8+CD4-CCR7+CD45RA+ naive T cells. These receptors all come from a human donor in good health. Some libraries in this study had Jurkat cell RNA spiked in.

The table lists this clonotype with many counts. V is TRBV7-9 and J is TRBJ2-2; maybe TRBD1 (6 bases). Germline V gene data show CDR1 as SEHNR and CDR2 as FQNEAQ (reference sequence). There are 16 residues in the CDR3. Trimming left V 8 bases short and J 3 bases short, with 19 bases between. CDR3 sequence reads: CASLRDTHQYTGELFF. The CDR3, as DNA: TGTGCCAGCCTCCGGGACACCCACCAGTACACCGGGGAGCTGTTTTTT.

This clonotype was recorded a few times. V is TRBV30 and J is TRBJ1-2, with 7 positions matching TRBD1. The V gene's germline CDR1 is GTSNPN and CDR2 SVGIG (reference sequence). The CDR3 covers 15 residues. V dropped 3 bases and J dropped 4; count of bases not matched to a gene: 11. The CDR3: CAWRRRDRDLYGYTF. The CDR3 DNA follows: TGTGCCTGGAGAAGACGGGACAGAGATCTCTATGGCTACACCTTC.

As regards this clonotype: This sequence may be a read error, since a much larger clone differs from it by one base. This chain links TRBV4-1 with TRBJ1-5; D remains ambiguous. CDR3 length: 15 amino acids. Germline CDR1 reads MGHRA; CDR2 reads YSYEKL. The CDR3 coding sequence is TGCGCCAGCAGCCAAGATGAACAGAGCAGTCAGCCCCAGCATTTT. Its translation: CASSQDEQSSQPQHF.

A note on this clonotype: A junction end diverges from the germline sequence, so it may reflect a read error. The chain combines TRBV7-9 with TRBJ1-4; weak D call: TRBD1 (5 bases). This CDR3 is 16 amino acids long. CDR1 SEHNR and CDR2 FQNEAQ come from the germline V gene (reference sequence). The CDR3 coding sequence is TGTGCCAGCAGCCCTGGGACGCTTGCAACTAATGAAAGACTGTTTTTT. The encoded protein is CASSPGTLATNERLFF. Drawing the rest from reference TRBV7-9 and TRBJ1-4, the complete variable domain is DTGVSQNPRHKITKRGQNVTFRCDPISEHNRLYWYRQTLGQGPEFLTYFQNEAQLEKSRLLSDRFSAERPKGSFSTLEIQRTEQGDSAMYLCASSPGTLATNERLFFGSGTQLSVL.

In its sample, this clonotype was seen many times. This chain connects TRBV9 to TRBJ2-2; possibly TRBD2 for D (7 bases). From germline, CDR1 is SGDLS and CDR2 YYNGEE. The CDR3 loop spans 18 amino acids. The V gene lost 4 bases and the J gene lost 4 bases, with 23 bases spanning the gap. The DNA of the CDR3 is TGTGCCAGCAGCCCCGGAAATCGGGGGGCTGAACTCACCGGGGAGCTGTTTTTT. Its translation is CASSPGNRGAELTGELFF.

The rearrangement links TRBV7-2 to TRBJ2-2, with D perhaps TRBD1 or TRBD2 (5 bases each). The CDR3 has 17 residues. The V gene's germline CDR1 is SGHTA and CDR2 FQGNSA. V lost 5 bases and J lost 4, with 20 bases in between. The CDR3 nucleotides are TGTGCCAGCAGCCCTCCGGGGCAGACGTCGGTCACCGGGGAGCTGTTTTTT. This gives the protein CASSPPGQTSVTGELFF.

The genes are TRBV28 and TRBJ2-3, with TRBD2 identical over 10 bases. Trimming at V came to 2 bases and at J to 2 bases, leaving 10 bases not matched to a gene. Germline-derived CDR1 and CDR2 are MDHEN and SYDVKM. The CDR3 contains 18 residues. For the CDR3, the DNA is TGTGCCAGCAGTTTAGTTGGCCGGACTAGCGGATTCACAGATACGCAGTATTTT. Protein product: CASSLVGRTSGFTDTQYF.

This clonotype was seen a handful of times. This chain connects TRBV7-7 to TRBJ2-7, with TRBD1 identical over 9 bases. The CDR3 contains 15 residues. Germline lookup yields CDR1 SSHAT and CDR2 FNYEAQ (reference sequence). Germline trimming cut 1 base from V and 3 bases from J; bases unmatched to any gene: 4. The CDR3 loop is CASSLGQGGNYEQYF. CDR3 bases: TGTGCCAGCAGCTTAGGACAGGGGGGAAACTACGAGCAGTACTTC.

This clonotype occurred once. This could be a read error, since a much larger clone is one nucleotide away. Here the CDR3 DNA reads TGTGCCAGCAGTGAGGACAGGGTGAACACTGAAGGTTTCTTT. It yields the protein CASSEDRVNTEGFF. The chain is built from TRBV6-1 and TRBJ1-1, with 8 nucleotides matching TRBD1. Germline V gene data show CDR1 as MNHNS and CDR2 as SASEGT. The CDR3 contains 14 residues.